Each of the 5 T cell receptor beta chains below was sequenced from the same sample in a study of shared clonotypes between healthy human individuals. Terminally differentiated effector memory CD45RA+ cells were left out of the naive CD8 fraction, which was CD45RO-negative and positively selected for CCR7. Using immunoSEQ multiplex PCR, the repertoire was profiled, and TCRdb retains in-frame clones only, with some absent. The sample carries 2 million to 2.5 million clones, about 95% recorded once. The sample comprised naive CD8+ T cells sorted from blood. The receptors derive from a man between 18 and 29 years old in good health.

This clone was detected once. This chain links TRBV7-6 with TRBJ2-2; 12 bases agree with TRBD2. Germline CDR1 SGHVS, CDR2 FNYEAQ. This CDR3 contains 15 residues. The V segment lost 5 bases and the J segment 8 bases; nucleotides outside the gene matches: 6. The CDR3 loop reads CASSLLAGGSGELFF. CDR3 coding DNA: TGTGCCAGCAGCCTACTAGCGGGAGGTTCTGGGGAGCTGTTTTTT.

Comments on this clone: Within the sample, other DNA sequences also encode this same CDR3. The chain joins TRBV9 to TRBJ2-7; no firm D call. The length of the CDR3 is 14 residues. In germline, CDR1 is SGDLS, CDR2 YYNGEE. V was shortened by 4 bases and J by 1 base, with 12 bases between the two germline ends. The CDR3 reads CASSPPGGSYEQYF. For the CDR3, the DNA is TGTGCCAGCAGCCCTCCTGGCGGATCCTACGAGCAGTACTTC.

The CDR3, as DNA: TGTGCCAGCAGAAGACAGGCGCCGAACACCGGGGAGCTGTTTTTT. This translates into CASRRQAPNTGELFF. V usage is TRBV6-6 and J usage is TRBJ2-2; TRBD1 is a possible D gene (6 bases). There are 15 residues in the CDR3. V was shortened by 6 bases and J by 0 bases, with 11 bases between the two germline ends. CDR1 is MNHNY, CDR2 SVGAGI, per germline (reference sequence).

This chain links TRBV29-1 with TRBJ2-7; TRBD1 matches at 10 bases. The germline CDR1 and CDR2 sequences are SQVTM and ANQGSEA. The CDR3 runs 14 residues. V shed 5 bases and J 0 bases; nucleotides not matched to a gene: 4. CDR3 sequence: CSVTGQGTSYEQYF. The CDR3 DNA sequence: TGCAGCGTTACGGGACAGGGGACCTCCTACGAGCAGTACTTC.

To note about this clone: Within the sample, other DNA sequences also encode this same CDR3. This rearrangement joins TRBV10-1 to TRBJ2-3; D might be TRBD1 (5 bases). Trimming shortened V by 0 bases and J by 1 base, and 11 bases separated the two germline ends. Germline CDR1 is WNHNN and CDR2 is SYGVQD (reference sequence). There are 16 residues in the CDR3. The CDR3 nucleotides are TGCGCCAGCAGTGAGTCAGGGGTACGAGGCACAGATACGCAGTATTTT. This codes for CASSESGVRGTDTQYF.